The sequence of this T cell receptor (beta chain) was determined in a study of blood T cell repertoires in COVID-19 (dated by TCRdb to about 2020). For the study in its entirety: Samples covering the acute and convalescent phases of COVID-19 were provided by collaborators in the United States, Italy and Spain. A de-identified subject ID, COVID-19 status, age in years and sex were almost always included in the sample metadata. The dataset comprised deeply sampled blood TCRbeta repertoires from subjects exposed to, actively infected with, or recovered from COVID-19. The repertoires were made available in a free public database intended to serve as a resource for research on the immune response to SARS-CoV-2. The material from the prospective study consisted of cDNA or gDNA derived from T cells, B-cell-depleted T cells, or PBMCs. Where available, HLA class I and class II types were obtained from metadata supplied by the sample provider rather than from assay-based typing. Samples came from the ongoing ImmuneRACE study (first 160 participants) plus 1,254 subjects from 6 global collaborators.

Whole blood was collected in K2EDTA tubes by collaborating institutions according to the institutions' own protocols. For TCRbeta analysis, collaborator samples were shipped as frozen whole blood, as isolated PBMCs, or as DNA extracted from either sample type. As for this clone: The clone's antigen remains unknown. Base-call qualities are not available, and no considerably larger clone is one nucleotide away.

TCRbeta CDR3 regions were amplified from genomic DNA by means of the immunoSEQ Assay, a bias-controlled multiplex PCR. The authors' analysis ran thus. The number of nucleated cells in each sample was estimated by amplification of reference gene primers within the assay. Sequence reads were collapsed and filtered to measure the absolute abundance of every unique TCRbeta CDR3 rearrangement. Productive Simpson clonality was computed per sample as the square root of Simpson's diversity index over productive rearrangements. Not all clones reach the TCRdb copy of this immuneACCESS table, which keeps in-frame sequences only. Checked studies attribute under half of the gap to unresolved V genes and leave the rest unexplained. V, J and clone size are those of that table, while D and trimming were read from the DNA. This sample has around 300,000 clones in its table, and 85% to 90% of those were observed once. The top ten clones comprise more than 3% of the sample.

Taken from cysteine to phenylalanine, the CDR3 has 20 residues. Only the CDR3 part of the read is kept: 60 bases, read in frame from the first base. For CDR1 and CDR2, the germline V gene (reference sequence) lists GTSNPN and SVGIG. After removal of 0 bases from V and 4 bases from J, the junction retains 22 bases not matched to a gene. Findings and caveats that apply to the study as a whole: How much clinical and demographic metadata was included differed by source and by participant, and the metadata was provided uncurated.

The material sequenced was peripheral blood. The clonotype comes from a woman in her forties or fifties with active or convalescent COVID-19. The chain was built from TRBV30 and TRBJ1-2, with 8 central nucleotides matching TRBD1. The CDR3: CAWSVRAGGFSSLPVYGYTF. The DNA sequence is as follows: TGTGCCTGGAGTGTACGGGCAGGGGGCTTCTCTTCGCTTCCCGTCTATGGCTACACCTTC.